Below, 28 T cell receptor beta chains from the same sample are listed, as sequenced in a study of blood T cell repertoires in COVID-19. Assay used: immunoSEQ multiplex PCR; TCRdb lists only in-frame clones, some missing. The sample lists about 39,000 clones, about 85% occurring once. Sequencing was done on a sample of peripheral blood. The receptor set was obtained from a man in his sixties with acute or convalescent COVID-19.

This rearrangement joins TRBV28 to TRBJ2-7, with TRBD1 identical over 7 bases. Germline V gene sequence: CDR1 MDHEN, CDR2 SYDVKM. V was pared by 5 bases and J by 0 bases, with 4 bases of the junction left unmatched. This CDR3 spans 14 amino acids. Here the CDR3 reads CASSGTAFSYEQYF. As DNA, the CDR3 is TGTGCCAGCAGTGGGACAGCCTTCTCCTACGAGCAGTACTTC.

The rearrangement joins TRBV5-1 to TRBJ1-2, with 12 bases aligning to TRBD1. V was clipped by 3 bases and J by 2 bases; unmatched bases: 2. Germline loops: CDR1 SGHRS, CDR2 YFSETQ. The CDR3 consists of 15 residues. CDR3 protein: CASSWGTGGNYGYTF. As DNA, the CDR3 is TGCGCCAGCAGCTGGGGGACAGGGGGCAACTATGGCTACACCTTC.

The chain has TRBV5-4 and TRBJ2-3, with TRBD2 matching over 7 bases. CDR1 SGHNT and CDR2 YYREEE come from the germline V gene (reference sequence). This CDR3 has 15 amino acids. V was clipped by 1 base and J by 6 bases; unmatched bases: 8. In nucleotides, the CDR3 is TGTGCCAGCAGCTTGCGGGGCGGGAGTGCGGATACGCAGTATTTT. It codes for CASSLRGGSADTQYF. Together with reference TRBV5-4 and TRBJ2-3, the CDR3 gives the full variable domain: ETGVTQSPTHLIKTRGQQVTLRCSSQSGHNTVSWYQQALGQGPQFIFQYYREEENGRGNFPPRFSGLQFPNYSSELNVNALELDDSALYLCASSLRGGSADTQYFGPGTRLTVL.

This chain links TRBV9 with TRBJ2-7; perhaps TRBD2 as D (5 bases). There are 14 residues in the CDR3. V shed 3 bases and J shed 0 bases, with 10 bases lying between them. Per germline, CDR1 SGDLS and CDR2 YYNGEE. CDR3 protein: CASSEDLDSYEQYF. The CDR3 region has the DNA TGTGCCAGCAGCGAGGACTTGGACTCCTACGAGCAGTACTTC.

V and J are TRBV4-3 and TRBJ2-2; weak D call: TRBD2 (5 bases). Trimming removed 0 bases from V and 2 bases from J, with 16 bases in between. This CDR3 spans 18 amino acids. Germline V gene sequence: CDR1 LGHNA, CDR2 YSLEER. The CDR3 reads CASSQELIARLNTGELFF. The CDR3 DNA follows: TGCGCCAGCAGCCAAGAATTGATAGCTAGACTAAACACCGGGGAGCTGTTTTTT.

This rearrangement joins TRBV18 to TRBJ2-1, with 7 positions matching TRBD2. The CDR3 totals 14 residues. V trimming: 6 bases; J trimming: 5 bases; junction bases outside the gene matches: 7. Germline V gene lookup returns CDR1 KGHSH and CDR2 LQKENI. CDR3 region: CASSTLASNNEQFF. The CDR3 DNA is TGTGCCAGCTCGACACTAGCGAGTAACAATGAGCAGTTCTTC.

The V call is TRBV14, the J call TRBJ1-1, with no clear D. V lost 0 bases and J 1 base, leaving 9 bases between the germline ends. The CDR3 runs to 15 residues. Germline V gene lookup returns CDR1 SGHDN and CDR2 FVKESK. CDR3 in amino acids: CASSQDWARNTEAFF. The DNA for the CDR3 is TGTGCCAGCAGCCAAGATTGGGCGAGGAACACTGAAGCTTTCTTT.

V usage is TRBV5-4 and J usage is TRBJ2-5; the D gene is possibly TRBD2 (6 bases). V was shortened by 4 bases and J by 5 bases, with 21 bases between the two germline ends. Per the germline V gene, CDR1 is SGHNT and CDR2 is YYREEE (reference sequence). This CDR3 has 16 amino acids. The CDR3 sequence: CASSQRPEGRGETQYF. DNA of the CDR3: TGTGCCAGCAGCCAGCGACCGGAGGGCCGGGGGGAGACCCAGTACTTC.

This CDR3 is CASRPDRANQPQHF. CDR3 bases: TGCGCCAGCAGACCGGACAGGGCTAATCAGCCCCAGCATTTT. The chain is built from TRBV5-1 and TRBJ1-5; 8 bases line up with TRBD1. Germline CDR1 SGHRS, CDR2 YFSETQ. The CDR3 has 14 amino acids. V dropped 5 bases and J dropped 4; count of bases not matched to a gene: 5.

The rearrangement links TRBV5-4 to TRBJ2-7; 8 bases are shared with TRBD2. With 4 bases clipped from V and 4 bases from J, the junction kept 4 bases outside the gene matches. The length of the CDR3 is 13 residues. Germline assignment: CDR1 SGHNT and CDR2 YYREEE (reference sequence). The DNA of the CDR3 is TGTGCCAGCAGCCGGGGGGGGGAGTACGAGCAGTACTTC. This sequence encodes CASSRGGEYEQYF.

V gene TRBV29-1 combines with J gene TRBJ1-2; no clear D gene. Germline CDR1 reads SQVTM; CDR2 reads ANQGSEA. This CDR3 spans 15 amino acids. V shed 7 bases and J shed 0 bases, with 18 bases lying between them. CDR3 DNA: TGCAGCGCCCGAAGGTCCCCAGAGGCTAACTATGGCTACACCTTC. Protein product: CSARRSPEANYGYTF.

The CDR3 nucleotides are TGTGCCAGCAGTTTAATCCCCCCAACTAGCGGCCGGACCTACAATGAGCAGTTCTTC. Protein product: CASSLIPPTSGRTYNEQFF. The chain uses TRBV27 and TRBJ2-1; 8 bases align to TRBD2. The CDR3 extends over 19 amino acids. The V segment lost 2 bases and the J segment 2 bases; nucleotides outside the gene matches: 14. The V gene's germline CDR1 is MNHEY and CDR2 SMNVEV (reference sequence).

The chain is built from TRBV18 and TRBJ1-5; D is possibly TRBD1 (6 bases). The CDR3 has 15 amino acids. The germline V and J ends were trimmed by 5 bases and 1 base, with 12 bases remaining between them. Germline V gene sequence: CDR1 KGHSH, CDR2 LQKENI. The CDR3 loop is CASSTQGVSNQPQHF. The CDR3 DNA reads TGTGCCAGCTCAACACAGGGAGTGAGCAATCAGCCCCAGCATTTT. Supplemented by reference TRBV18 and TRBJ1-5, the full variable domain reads NAGVMQNPRHLVRRRGQEARLRCSPMKGHSHVYWYRQLPEEGLKFMVYLQKENIIDESGMPKERFSAEFPKEGPSILRIQQVVRGDSAAYFCASSTQGVSNQPQHFGDGTRLSIL.

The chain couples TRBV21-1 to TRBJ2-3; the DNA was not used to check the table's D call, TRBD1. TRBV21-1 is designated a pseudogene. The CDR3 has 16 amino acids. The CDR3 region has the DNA TGTGCCAGCAGCAAAAAACAACATGGCCTCACAGATACGCAGTATTTT. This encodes CASSKKQHGLTDTQYF.

The CDR3 spells CASSPGVSGSGNTIYF. CDR3 coding DNA: TGTGCCAGCAGTCCAGGGGTATCGGGCTCTGGAAACACCATATATTTT. The V gene is TRBV25-1, the J gene TRBJ1-3; possible D gene TRBD1, 6 bases. Germline V CDR1 and CDR2: MGHDK, SYGVNS. There are 16 residues in the CDR3. Deletions cut 5 bases from V and 0 bases from J, with 14 bases between.

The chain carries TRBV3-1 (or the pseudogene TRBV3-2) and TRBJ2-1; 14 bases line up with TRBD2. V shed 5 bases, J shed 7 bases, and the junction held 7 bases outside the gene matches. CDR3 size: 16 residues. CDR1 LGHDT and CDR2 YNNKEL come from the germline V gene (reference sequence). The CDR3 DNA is TGTGCCAGCAGCTCAGCGAGACTAGCGGGAGGGAATGAGCAGTTCTTC. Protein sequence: CASSSARLAGGNEQFF.

CDR3 residues: CASSQEGSTEAFF. The CDR3, as DNA: TGCGCCAGCAGCCAAGAGGGGAGTACTGAAGCTTTCTTT. The chain recombines TRBV4-1 with TRBJ1-1; D is unresolved. The ends were cut back, 0 bases at V and 5 bases at J, with 7 bases in the middle. The CDR3 consists of 13 residues. Germline lookup yields CDR1 MGHRA and CDR2 YSYEKL.

CDR3 DNA: TGTGCCTGGAGTAAGGCAGGCCCCTACACTGAAGCTTTCTTT. Its translation: CAWSKAGPYTEAFF. This chain links TRBV30 with TRBJ1-1, with no clear D. The CDR3 has 14 residues. From germline, CDR1 is GTSNPN and CDR2 SVGIG (reference sequence). The germline V and J ends were trimmed by 2 bases and 3 bases, with 13 bases remaining between them.

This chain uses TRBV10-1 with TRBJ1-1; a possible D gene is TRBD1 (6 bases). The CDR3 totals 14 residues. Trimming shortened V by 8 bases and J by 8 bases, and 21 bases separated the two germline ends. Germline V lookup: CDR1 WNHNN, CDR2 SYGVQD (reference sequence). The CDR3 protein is CASSRQADTAEAFF. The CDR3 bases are TGCGCCAGCTCCCGACAGGCCGATACCGCAGAAGCTTTCTTT.

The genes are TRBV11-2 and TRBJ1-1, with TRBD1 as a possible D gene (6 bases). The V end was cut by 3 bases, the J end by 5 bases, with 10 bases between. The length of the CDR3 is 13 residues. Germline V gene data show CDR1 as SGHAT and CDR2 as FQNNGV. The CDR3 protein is CASSLARGTEAFF. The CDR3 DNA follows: TGTGCCAGCAGCTTGGCCAGGGGAACTGAAGCTTTCTTT.

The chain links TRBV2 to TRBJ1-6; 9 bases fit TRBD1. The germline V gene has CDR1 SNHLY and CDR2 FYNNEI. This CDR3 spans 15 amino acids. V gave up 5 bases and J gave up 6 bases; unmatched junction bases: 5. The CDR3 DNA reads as TGTGCCAGCAGTACAGACAGGGGGTTTAATTCACCCCTCCACTTT. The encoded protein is CASSTDRGFNSPLHF.

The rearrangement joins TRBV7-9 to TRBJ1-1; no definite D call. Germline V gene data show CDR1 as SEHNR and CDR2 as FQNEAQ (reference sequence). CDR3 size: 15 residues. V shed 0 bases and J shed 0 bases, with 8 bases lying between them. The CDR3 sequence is CASSLAFGLNTEAFF. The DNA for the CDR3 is TGTGCCAGCAGCTTAGCGTTCGGTTTGAACACTGAAGCTTTCTTT.

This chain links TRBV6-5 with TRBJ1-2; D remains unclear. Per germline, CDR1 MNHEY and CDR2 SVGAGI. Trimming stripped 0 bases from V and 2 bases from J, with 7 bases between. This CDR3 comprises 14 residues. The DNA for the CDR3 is TGTGCCAGCAGTTACTCGAGAGGGAACTATGGCTACACCTTC. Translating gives CASSYSRGNYGYTF.

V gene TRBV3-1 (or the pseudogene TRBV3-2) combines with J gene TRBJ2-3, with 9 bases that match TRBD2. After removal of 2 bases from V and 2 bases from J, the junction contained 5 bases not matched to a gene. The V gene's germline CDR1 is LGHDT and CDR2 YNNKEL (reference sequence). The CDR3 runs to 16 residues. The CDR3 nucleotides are TGTGCCAGCAGCCAAAATAGCGGGAGTGTCACAGATACGCAGTATTTT. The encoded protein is CASSQNSGSVTDTQYF.

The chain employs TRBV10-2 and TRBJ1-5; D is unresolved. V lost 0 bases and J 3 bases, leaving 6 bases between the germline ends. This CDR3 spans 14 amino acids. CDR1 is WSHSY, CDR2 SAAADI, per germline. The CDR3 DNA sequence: TGCGCCAGCAGTGAGTCGGGAGTCAATCAGCCCCAGCATTTT. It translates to CASSESGVNQPQHF.

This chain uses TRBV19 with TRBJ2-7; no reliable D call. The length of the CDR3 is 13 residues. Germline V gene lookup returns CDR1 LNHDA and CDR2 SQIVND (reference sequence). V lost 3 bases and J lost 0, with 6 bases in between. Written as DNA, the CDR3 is TGTGCCAGTAGTATCGCCAGCTCCTACGAGCAGTACTTC. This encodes CASSIASSYEQYF. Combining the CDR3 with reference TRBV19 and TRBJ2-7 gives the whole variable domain DGGITQSPKYLFRKEGQNVTLSCEQNLNHDAMYWYRQDPGQGLRLIYYSQIVNDFQKGDIAEGYSVSREKKESFPLTVTSAQKNPTAFYLCASSIASSYEQYFGPGTRLTVT.

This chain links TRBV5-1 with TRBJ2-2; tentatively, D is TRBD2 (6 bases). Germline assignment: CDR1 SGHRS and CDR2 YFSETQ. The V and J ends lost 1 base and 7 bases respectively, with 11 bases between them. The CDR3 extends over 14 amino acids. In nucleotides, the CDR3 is TGCGCCAGCAGCTTGTGGAGCGGGCTCGGGGAGCTGTTTTTT. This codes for CASSLWSGLGELFF.

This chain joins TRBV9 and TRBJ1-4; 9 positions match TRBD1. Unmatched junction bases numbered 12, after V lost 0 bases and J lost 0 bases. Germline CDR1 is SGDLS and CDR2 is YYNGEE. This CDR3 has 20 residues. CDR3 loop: CASSVATGTGNFATNEKLFF. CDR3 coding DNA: TGTGCCAGCAGCGTAGCCACCGGGACAGGGAATTTTGCAACTAATGAAAAACTGTTTTTT.